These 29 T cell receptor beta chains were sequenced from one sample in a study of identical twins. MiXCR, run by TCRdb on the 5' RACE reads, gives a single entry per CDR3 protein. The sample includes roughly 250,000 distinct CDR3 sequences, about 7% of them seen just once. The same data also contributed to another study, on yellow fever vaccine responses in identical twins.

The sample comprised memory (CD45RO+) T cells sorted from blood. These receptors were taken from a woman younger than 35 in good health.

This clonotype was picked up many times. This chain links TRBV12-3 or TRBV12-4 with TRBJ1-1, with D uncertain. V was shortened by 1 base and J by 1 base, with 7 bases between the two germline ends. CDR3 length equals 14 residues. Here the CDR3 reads CASSLDSPNTEAFF. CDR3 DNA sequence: TGTGCCAGCAGTTTAGACAGCCCGAACACTGAAGCTTTCTTT.

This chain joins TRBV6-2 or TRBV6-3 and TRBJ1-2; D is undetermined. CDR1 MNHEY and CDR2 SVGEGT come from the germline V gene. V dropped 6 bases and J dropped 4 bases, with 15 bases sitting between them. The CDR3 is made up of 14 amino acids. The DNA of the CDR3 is TGTGCCAGCAGATACAACACCTACAGCTATGGCTACACCTTC. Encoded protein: CASRYNTYSYGYTF.

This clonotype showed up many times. The CDR3 loop is CASSPLIGLAGYNEQFF. Here the CDR3 DNA reads TGTGCCAGCTCACCGCTGATCGGACTAGCGGGTTACAATGAGCAGTTCTTC. The rearrangement uses TRBV18 and TRBJ2-1; 11 nucleotides align to TRBD2. V lost 3 bases and J lost 4; bases outside the gene matches: 8. The CDR3 has 17 amino acids. Germline V CDR1 and CDR2: KGHSH, LQKENI.

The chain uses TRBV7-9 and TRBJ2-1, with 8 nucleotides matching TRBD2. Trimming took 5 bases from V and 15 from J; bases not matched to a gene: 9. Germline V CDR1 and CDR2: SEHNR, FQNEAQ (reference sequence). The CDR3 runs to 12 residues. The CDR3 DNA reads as TGTGCCAGCAGCCCCCCCGGGGGGGGGCGGTTCTTC. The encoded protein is CASSPPGGGRFF.

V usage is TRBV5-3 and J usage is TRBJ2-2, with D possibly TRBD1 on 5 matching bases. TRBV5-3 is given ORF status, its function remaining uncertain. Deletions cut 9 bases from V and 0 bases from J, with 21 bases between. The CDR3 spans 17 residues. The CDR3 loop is CAMSLGFQGANTGELFF. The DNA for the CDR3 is TGTGCCATGAGCCTGGGGTTCCAGGGCGCGAACACCGGGGAGCTGTTTTTT.

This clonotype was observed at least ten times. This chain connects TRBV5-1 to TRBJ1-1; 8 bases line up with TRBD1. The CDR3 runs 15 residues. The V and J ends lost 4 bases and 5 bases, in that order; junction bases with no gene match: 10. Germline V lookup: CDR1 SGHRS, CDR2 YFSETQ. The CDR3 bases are TGCGCCAGCAGCCACCAGGACAGGGCTCAGACTGAAGCTTTCTTT. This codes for CASSHQDRAQTEAFF.

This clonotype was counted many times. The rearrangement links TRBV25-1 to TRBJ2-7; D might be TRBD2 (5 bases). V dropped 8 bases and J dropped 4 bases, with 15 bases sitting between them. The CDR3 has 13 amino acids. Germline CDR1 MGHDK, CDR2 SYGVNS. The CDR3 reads CASSRSGSYEQYV. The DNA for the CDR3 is TGTGCCAGCTCCCGTTCGGGATCATACGAGCAGTACGTC.

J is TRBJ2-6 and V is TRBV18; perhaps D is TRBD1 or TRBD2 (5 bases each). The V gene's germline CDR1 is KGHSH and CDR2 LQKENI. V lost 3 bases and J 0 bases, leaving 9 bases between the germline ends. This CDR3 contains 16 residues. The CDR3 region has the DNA TGTGCCAGCTCACCCTCTGGGGGCTCTGGGGCCAACGTCCTGACTTTC. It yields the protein CASSPSGGSGANVLTF. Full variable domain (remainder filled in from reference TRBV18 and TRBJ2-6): NAGVMQNPRHLVRRRGQEARLRCSPMKGHSHVYWYRQLPEEGLKFMVYLQKENIIDESGMPKERFSAEFPKEGPSILRIQQVVRGDSAAYFCASSPSGGSGANVLTFGAGSRLTVL.

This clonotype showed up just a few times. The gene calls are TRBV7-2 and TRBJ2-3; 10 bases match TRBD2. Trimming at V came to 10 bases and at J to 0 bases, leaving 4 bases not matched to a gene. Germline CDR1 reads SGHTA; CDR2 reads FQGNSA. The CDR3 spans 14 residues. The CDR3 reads CAITGLASTDTQYF. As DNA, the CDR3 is TGTGCCATCACGGGACTAGCGAGCACAGATACGCAGTATTTT.

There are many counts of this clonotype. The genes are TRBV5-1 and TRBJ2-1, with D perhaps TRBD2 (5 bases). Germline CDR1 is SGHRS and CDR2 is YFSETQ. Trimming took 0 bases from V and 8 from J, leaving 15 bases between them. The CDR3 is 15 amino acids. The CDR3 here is CASSLAFRGLDEQFF. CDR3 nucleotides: TGCGCCAGCAGCTTGGCTTTTAGAGGGTTGGATGAGCAGTTCTTC. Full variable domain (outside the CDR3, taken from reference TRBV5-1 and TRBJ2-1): KAGVTQTPRYLIKTRGQQVTLSCSPISGHRSVSWYQQTPGQGLQFLFEYFSETQRNKGNFPGRFSGRQFSNSRSEMNVSTLELGDSALYLCASSLAFRGLDEQFFGPGTRLTVL.

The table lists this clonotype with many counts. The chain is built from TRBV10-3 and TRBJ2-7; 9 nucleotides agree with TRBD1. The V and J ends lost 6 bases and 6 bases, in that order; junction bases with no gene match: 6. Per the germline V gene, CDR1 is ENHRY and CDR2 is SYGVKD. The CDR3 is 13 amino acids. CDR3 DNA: TGTGCCATCAGCTCGGGACAGGGTAGCGAGCAGTACTTC. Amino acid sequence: CAISSGQGSEQYF.

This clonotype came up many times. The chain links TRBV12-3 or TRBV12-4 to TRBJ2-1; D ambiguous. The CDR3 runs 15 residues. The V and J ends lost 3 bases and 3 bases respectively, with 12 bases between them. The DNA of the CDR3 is TGTGCCAGCAGTTTGTCGACGCTCGTCTACAATGAGCAGTTCTTC. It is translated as CASSLSTLVYNEQFF.

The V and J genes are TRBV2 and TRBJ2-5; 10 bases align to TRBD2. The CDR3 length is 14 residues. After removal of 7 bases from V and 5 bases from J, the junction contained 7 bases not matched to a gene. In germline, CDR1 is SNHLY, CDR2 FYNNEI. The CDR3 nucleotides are TGTGCCAGCAATCGAGCGGGAGGGGCTGAGACCCAGTACTTC. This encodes CASNRAGGAETQYF.

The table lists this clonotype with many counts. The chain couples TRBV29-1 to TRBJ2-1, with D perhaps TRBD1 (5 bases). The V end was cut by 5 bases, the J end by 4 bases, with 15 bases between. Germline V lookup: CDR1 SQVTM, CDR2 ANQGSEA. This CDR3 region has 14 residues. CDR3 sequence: CSVPRGHQYNEQFF. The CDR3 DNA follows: TGCAGCGTTCCCAGAGGACACCAGTACAATGAGCAGTTCTTC.

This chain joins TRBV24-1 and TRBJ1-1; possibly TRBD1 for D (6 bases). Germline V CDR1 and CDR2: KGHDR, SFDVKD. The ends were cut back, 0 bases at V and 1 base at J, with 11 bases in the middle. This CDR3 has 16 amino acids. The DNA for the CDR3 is TGTGCCACCAGTGATTTGGTAGGGGGTAGGAACACTGAAGCTTTCTTT. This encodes CATSDLVGGRNTEAFF.

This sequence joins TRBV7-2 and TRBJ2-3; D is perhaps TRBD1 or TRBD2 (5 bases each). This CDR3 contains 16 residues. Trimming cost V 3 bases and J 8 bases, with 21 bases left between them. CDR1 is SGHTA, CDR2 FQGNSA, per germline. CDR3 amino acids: CASSFEAGISVATQYF. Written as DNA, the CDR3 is TGTGCCAGCAGCTTCGAAGCAGGGATTAGCGTGGCTACGCAGTATTTT.

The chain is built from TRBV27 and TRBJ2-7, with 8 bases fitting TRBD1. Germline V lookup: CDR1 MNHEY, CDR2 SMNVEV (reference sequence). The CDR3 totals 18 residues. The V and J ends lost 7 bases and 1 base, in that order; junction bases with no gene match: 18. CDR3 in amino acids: CASTPHGTGPFQSYEQYF. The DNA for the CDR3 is TGTGCCAGCACTCCCCACGGGACAGGACCGTTCCAATCCTACGAGCAGTACTTC.

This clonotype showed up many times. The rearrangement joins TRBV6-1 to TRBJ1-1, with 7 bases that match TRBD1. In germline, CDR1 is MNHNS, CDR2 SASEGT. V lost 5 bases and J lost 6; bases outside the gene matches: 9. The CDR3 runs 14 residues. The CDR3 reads CASSTQGGYAEAFF. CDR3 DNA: TGTGCCAGCAGTACCCAGGGGGGGTATGCTGAAGCTTTCTTT.

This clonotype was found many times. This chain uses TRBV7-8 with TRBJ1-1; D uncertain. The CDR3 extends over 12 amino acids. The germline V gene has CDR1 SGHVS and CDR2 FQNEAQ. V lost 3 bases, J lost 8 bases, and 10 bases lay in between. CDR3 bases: TGTGCCAGCAGCTTGACGCCCGGAGAAGCTTTCTTT. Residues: CASSLTPGEAFF.

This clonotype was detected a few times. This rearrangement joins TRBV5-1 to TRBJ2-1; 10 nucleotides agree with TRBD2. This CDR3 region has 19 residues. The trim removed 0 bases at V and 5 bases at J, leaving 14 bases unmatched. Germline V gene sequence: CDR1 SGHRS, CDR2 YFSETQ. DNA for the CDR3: TGCGCCAGCAGCTTGGCTCCTCGACTAGCGGGCGAATCCCACAATGAGCAGTTCTTC. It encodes CASSLAPRLAGESHNEQFF.

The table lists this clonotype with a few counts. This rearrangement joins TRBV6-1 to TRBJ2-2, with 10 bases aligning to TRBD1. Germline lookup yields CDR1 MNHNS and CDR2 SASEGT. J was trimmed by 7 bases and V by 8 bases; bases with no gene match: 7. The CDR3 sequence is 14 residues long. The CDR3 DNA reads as TGTGCCAGCGTGACAGGGGGCTTTAGCGGGGAGCTGTTTTTT. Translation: CASVTGGFSGELFF.

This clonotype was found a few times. DNA of the CDR3: TGTGCCAGCAGCTTCTCCGGGACAGGGGGCACTGAAGCTTTCTTT. This gives the protein CASSFSGTGGTEAFF. The gene calls are TRBV5-6 and TRBJ1-1, with 11 bases that match TRBD1. V lost 2 bases, J lost 4 bases, and 4 bases stayed unmatched. Germline V CDR1 and CDR2: SGHDT, YYEEEE. This CDR3 region has 15 residues.

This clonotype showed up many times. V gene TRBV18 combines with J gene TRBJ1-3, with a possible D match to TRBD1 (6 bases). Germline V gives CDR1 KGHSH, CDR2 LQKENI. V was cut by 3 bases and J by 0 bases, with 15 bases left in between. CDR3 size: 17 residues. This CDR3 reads CASSPVPRRGSGNTIYF. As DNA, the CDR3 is TGTGCCAGCTCACCCGTCCCACGCAGGGGCTCTGGAAACACCATATATTTT. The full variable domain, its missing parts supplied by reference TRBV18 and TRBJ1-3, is NAGVMQNPRHLVRRRGQEARLRCSPMKGHSHVYWYRQLPEEGLKFMVYLQKENIIDESGMPKERFSAEFPKEGPSILRIQQVVRGDSAAYFCASSPVPRRGSGNTIYFGEGSWLTVV.

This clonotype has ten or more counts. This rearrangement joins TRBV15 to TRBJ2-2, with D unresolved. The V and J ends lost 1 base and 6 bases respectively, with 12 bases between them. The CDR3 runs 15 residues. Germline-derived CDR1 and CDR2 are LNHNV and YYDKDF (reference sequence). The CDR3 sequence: CATSRGQEESGELFF. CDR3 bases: TGTGCCACCAGCAGAGGGCAAGAGGAGTCCGGGGAGCTGTTTTTT.

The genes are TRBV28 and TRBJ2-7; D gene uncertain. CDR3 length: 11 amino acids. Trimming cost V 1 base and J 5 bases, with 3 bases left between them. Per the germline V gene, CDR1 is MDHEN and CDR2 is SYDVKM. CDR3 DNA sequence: TGTGCCAGCAGTTTATATCACGAGCAGTACTTC. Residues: CASSLYHEQYF.

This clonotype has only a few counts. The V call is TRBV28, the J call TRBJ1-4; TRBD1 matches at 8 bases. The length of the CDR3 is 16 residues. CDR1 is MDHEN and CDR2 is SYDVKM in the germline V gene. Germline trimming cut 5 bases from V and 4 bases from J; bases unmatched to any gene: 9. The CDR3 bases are TGTGCCAGCAGTATACCCGGGACAGGCCATAATGAAAAACTGTTTTTT. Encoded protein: CASSIPGTGHNEKLFF.

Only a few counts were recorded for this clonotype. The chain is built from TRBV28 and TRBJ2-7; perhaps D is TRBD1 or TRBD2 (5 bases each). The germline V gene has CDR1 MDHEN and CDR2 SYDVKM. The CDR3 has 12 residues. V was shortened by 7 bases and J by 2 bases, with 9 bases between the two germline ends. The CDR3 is CASMGRTYEQYF. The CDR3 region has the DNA TGTGCCAGCATGGGACGGACCTACGAGCAGTACTTC.

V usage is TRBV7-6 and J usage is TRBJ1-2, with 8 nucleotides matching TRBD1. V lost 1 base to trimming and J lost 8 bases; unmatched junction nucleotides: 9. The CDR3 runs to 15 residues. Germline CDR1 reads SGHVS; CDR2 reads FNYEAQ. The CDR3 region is CASSLDLQGAQGYTF. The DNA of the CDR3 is TGTGCCAGCAGCTTAGATCTCCAGGGGGCGCAAGGCTACACCTTC. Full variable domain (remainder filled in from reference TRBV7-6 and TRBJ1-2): GAGVSQSPRYKVTKRGQDVALRCDPISGHVSLYWYRQALGQGPEFLTYFNYEAQQDKSGLPNDRFSAERPEGSISTLTIQRTEQRDSAMYRCASSLDLQGAQGYTFGSGTRLTVV.

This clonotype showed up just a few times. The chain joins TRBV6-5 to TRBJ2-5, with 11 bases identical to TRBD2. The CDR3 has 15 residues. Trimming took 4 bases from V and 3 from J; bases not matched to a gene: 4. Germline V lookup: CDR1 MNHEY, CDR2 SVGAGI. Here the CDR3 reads CASSSRLAGKETQYF. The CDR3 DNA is TGTGCCAGCAGTTCCCGACTAGCGGGAAAAGAGACCCAGTACTTC.